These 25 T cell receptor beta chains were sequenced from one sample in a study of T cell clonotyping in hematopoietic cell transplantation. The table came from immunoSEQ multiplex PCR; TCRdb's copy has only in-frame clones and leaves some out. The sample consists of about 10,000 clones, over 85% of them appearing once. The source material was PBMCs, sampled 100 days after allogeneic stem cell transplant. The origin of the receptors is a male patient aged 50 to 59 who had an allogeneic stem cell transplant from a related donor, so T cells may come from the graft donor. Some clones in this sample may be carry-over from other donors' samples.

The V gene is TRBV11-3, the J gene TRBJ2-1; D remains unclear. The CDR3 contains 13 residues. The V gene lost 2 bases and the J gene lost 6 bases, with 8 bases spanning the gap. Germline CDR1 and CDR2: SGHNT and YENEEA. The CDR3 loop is CASSLMGPNEQFF. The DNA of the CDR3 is TGTGCCAGCAGCTTAATGGGCCCCAATGAGCAGTTCTTC.

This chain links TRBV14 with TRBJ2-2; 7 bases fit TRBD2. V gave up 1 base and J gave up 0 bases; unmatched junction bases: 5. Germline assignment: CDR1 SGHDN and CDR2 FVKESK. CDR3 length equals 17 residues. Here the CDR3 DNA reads TGTGCCAGCAGCCAAGTAAGACTAGCAGCGAACACCGGGGAGCTGTTTTTT. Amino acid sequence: CASSQVRLAANTGELFF.

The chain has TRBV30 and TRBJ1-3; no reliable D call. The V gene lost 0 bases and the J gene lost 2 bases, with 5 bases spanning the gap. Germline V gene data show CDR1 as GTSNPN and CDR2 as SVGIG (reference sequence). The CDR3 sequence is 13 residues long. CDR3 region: CAWSVSTGNTIYF. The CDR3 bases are TGTGCCTGGAGTGTCAGTACTGGAAACACCATATATTTT.

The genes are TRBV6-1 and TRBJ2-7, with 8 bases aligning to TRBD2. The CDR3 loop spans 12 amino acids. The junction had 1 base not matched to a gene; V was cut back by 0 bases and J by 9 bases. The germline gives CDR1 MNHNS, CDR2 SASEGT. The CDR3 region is CASSEAGLVQYF. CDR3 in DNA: TGTGCCAGCAGTGAAGCGGGACTAGTGCAGTACTTC.

The CDR3 here is CASSTRTENTEAFF. CDR3 DNA sequence: TGCGCCAGCAGCACCCGGACGGAGAACACTGAAGCTTTCTTT. The chain joins TRBV4-1 to TRBJ1-1; D gene ambiguous. Trimming left V 5 bases short and J 1 base short, with 11 bases between. CDR3 length equals 14 residues. Per germline, CDR1 MGHRA and CDR2 YSYEKL.

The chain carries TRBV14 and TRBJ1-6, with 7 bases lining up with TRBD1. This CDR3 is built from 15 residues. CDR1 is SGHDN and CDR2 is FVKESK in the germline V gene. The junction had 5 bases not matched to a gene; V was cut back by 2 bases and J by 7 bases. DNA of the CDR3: TGTGCCAGCAGCCAAACAGGGGACGGGAATTCACCCCTCCACTTT. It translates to CASSQTGDGNSPLHF.

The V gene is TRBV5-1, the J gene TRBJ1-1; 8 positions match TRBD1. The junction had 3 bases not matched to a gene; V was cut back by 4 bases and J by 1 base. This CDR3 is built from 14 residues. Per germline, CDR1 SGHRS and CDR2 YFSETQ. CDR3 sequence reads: CASSVGQGNTEAFF. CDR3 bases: TGCGCCAGCAGCGTAGGACAGGGGAACACTGAAGCTTTCTTT.

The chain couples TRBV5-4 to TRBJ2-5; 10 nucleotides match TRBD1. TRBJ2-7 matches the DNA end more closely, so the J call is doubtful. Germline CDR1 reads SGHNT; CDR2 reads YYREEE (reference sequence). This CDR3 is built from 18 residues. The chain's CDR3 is CASSSRGQGRAWPYEQYF. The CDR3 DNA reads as TGTGCCAGCAGCTCAAGGGGACAGGGGAGAGCTTGGCCCTACGAGCAGTACTTC.

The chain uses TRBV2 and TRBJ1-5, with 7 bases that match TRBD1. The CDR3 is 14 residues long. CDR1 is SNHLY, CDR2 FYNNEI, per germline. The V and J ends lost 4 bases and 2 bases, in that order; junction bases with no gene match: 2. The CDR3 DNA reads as TGTGCCAGCAGTGGGCAGGGGGGCAATCAGCCCCAGCATTTT. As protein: CASSGQGGNQPQHF.

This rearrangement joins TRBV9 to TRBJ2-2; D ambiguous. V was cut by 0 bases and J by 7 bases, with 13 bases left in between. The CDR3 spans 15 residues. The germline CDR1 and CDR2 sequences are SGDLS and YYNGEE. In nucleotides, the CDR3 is TGTGCCAGCAGCGTAGCCCCCCAGGCCTACGGGGAGCTGTTTTTT. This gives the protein CASSVAPQAYGELFF.

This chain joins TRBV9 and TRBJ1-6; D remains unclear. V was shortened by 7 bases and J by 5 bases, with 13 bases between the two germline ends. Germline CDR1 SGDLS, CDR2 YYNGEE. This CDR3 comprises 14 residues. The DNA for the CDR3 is TGTGCCAGCCGTTCGGATCAAAATAATTCACCCCTCCACTTT. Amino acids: CASRSDQNNSPLHF.

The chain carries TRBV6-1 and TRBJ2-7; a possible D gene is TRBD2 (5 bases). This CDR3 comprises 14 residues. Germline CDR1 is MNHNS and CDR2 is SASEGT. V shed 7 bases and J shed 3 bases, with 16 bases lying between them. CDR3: CASISGSMNYEQYF. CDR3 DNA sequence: TGTGCCAGCATAAGCGGAAGTATGAACTACGAGCAGTACTTC.

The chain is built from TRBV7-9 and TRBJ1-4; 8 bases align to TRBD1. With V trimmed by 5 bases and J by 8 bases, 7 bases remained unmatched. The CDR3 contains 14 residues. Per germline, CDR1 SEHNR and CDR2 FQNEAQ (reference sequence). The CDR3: CASSQDREREKLFF. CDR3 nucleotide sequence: TGTGCCAGCAGCCAGGACAGGGAAAGAGAAAAACTGTTTTTT.

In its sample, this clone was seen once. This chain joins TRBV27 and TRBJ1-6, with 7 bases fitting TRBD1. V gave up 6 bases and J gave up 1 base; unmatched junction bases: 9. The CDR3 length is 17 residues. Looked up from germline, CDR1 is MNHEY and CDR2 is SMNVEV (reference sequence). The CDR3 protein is CASSQRQGSSYNSPLHF. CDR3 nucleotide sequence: TGTGCCAGCAGCCAAAGACAGGGAAGTTCCTATAATTCACCCCTCCACTTT.

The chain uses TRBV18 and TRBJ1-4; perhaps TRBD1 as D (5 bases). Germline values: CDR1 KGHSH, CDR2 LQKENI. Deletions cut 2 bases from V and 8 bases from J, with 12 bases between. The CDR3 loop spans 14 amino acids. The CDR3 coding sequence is TGTGCCAGCTCACCATTCTGGACACTAGAAAAACTGTTTTTT. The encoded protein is CASSPFWTLEKLFF.

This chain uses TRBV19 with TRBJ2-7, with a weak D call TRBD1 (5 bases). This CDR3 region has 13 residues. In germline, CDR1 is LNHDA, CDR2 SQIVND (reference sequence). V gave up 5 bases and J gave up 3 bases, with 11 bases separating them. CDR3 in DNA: TGTGCCAGTAGTTTGACAGCTAACTACGAGCAGTACTTC. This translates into CASSLTANYEQYF.

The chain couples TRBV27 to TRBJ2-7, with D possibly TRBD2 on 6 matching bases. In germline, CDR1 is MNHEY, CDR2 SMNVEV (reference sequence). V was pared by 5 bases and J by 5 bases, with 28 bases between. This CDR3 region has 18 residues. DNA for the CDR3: TGTGCCAGCAGTGGAGGCACAGTCCTCCTCGGGGGTCTCGACGAGCAGTACTTC. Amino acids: CASSGGTVLLGGLDEQYF.

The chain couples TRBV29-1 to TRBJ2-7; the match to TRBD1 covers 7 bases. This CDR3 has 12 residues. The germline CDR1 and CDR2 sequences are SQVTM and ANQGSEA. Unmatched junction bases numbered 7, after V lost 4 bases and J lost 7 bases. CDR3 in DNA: TGCAGCGTTGTACCCAGGGGGAAAGAGCAGTACTTC. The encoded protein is CSVVPRGKEQYF.

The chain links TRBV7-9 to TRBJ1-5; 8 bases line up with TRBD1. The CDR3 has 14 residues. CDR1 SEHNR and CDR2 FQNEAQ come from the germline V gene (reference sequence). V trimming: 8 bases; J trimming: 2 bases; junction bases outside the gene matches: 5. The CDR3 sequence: CASQGAGGNQPQHF. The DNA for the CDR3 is TGTGCCAGCCAGGGGGCCGGTGGCAATCAGCCCCAGCATTTT.

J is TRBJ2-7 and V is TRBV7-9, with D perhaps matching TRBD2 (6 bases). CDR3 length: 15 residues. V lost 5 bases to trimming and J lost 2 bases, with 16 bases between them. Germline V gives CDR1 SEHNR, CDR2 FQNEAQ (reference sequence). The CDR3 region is CASSGHGDLAYEQYF. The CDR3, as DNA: TGTGCCAGCAGCGGACATGGGGACTTGGCCTACGAGCAGTACTTC.

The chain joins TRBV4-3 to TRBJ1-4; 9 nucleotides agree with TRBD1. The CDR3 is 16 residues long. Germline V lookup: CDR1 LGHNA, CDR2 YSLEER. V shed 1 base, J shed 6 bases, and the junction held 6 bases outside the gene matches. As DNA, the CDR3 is TGCGCCAGCAGCCAAGCTGAGGACAGGGGTTATGAAAAACTGTTTTTT. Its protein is CASSQAEDRGYEKLFF.

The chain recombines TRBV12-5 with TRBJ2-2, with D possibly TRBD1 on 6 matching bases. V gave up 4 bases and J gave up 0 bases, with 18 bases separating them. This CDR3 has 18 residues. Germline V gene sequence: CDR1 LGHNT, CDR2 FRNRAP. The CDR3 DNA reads TGTGCTAGTGGTTATTTTGTGGCAGGGGCCCCGAACACCGGGGAGCTGTTTTTT. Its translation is CASGYFVAGAPNTGELFF.

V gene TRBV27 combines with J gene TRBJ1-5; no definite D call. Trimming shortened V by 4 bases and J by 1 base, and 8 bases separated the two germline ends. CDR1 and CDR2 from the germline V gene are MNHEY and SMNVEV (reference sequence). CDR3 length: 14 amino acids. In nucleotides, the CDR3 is TGTGCCAGCAGTTATCGTCGGAGCAATCAGCCCCAGCATTTT. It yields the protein CASSYRRSNQPQHF.

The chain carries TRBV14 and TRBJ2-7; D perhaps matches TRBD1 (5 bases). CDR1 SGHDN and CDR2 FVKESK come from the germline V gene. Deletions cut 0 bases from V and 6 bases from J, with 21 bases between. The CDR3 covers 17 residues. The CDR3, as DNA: TGTGCCAGCAGCCAAGAAGGTCAGGGTCTAATAGTGCGCGAGCAGTACTTC. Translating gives CASSQEGQGLIVREQYF. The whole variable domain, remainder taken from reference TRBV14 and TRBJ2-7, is EAGVTQFPSHSVIEKGQTVTLRCDPISGHDNLYWYRRVMGKEIKFLLHFVKESKQDESGMPNNRFLAERTGGTYSTLKVQPAELEDSGVYFCASSQEGQGLIVREQYFGPGTRLTVT.

In DNA form, the CDR3 reads TGTGCCAGCAGCTCCTTACAGGGCCCTAACTATGGCTACACCTTC. This encodes CASSSLQGPNYGYTF. The V call is TRBV5-4, the J call TRBJ1-2, with a possible D match to TRBD1 (6 bases). CDR3 length: 15 amino acids. V was pared by 3 bases and J by 0 bases, with 12 bases between. Germline CDR1 reads SGHNT; CDR2 reads YYREEE (reference sequence).